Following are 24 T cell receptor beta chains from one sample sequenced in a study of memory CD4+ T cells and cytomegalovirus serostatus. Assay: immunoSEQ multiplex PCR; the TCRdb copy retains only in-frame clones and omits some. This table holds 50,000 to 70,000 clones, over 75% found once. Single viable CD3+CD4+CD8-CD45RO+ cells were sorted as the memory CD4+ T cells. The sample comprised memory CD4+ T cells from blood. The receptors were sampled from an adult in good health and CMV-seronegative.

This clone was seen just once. The CDR3 sequence is CATSRVTSGGTEQFF. CDR3 nucleotides: TGTGCCACCAGCAGAGTAACTAGCGGGGGGACCGAGCAGTTCTTC. V and J are TRBV15 and TRBJ2-1; 12 positions agree with TRBD2. V was clipped by 1 base and J by 10 bases; unmatched bases: 5. The CDR3 is 15 amino acids. Germline values: CDR1 LNHNV, CDR2 YYDKDF (reference sequence).

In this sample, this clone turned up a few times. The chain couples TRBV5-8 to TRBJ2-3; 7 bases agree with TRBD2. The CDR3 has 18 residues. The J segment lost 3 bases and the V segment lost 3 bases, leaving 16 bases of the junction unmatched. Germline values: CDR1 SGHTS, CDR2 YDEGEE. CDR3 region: CASSWGGLGPTRTDTQYF. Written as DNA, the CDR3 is TGTGCCAGCAGCTGGGGGGGACTGGGTCCTACGCGGACAGATACGCAGTATTTT.

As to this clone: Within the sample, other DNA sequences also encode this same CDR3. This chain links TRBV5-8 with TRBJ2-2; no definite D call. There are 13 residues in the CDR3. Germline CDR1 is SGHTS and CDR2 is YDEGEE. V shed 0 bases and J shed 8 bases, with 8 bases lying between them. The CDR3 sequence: CASSLDSRGELFF. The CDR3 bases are TGTGCCAGCAGCTTGGATTCTAGAGGGGAGCTGTTTTTT.

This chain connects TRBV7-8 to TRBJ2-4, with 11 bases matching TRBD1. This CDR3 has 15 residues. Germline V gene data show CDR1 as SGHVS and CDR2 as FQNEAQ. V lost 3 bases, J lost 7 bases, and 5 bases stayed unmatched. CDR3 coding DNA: TGTGCCAGCAGCTTTCAGGGACAGGGGGGGAACATTCAGTACTTC. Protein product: CASSFQGQGGNIQYF.

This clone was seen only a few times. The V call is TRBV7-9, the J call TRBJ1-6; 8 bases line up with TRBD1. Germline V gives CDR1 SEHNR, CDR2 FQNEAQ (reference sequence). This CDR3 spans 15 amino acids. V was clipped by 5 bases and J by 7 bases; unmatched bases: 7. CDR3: CASSQDDRGNSPLHF. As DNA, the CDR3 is TGTGCCAGCAGCCAAGACGACAGGGGAAATTCACCCCTCCACTTT.

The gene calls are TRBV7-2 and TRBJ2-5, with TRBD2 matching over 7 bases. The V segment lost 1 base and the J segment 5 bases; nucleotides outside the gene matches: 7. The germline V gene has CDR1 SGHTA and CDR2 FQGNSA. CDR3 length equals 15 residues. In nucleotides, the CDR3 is TGTGCCAGCAGCTTAGATGGACTAGGGATTGAGACCCAGTACTTC. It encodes CASSLDGLGIETQYF. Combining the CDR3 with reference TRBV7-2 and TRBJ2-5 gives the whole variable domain GAGVSQSPSNKVTEKGKDVELRCDPISGHTALYWYRQSLGQGLEFLIYFQGNSAPDKSGLPSDRFSAERTGGSVSTLTIQRTQQEDSAVYLCASSLDGLGIETQYFGPGTRLLVL.

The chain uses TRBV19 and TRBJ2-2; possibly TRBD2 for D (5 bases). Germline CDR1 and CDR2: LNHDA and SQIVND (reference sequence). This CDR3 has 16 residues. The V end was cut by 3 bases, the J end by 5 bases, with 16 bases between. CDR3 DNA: TGTGCCAGTAGTATTCTTGTCGTGTCGGGGACCGGGGAGCTGTTTTTT. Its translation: CASSILVVSGTGELFF.

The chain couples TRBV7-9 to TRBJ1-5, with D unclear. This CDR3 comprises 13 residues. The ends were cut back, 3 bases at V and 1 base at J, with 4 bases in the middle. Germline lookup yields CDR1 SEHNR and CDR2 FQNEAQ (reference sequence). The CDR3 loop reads CASSFDSNQPQHF. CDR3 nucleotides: TGTGCCAGCAGCTTCGACAGCAATCAGCCCCAGCATTTT.

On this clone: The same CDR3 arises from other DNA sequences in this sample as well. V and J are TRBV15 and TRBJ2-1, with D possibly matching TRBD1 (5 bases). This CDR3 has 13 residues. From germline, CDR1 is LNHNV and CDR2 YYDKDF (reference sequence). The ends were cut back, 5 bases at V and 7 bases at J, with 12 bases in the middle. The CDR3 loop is CATSPRKGNEQFF. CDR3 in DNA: TGTGCCACCAGCCCGAGAAAGGGGAATGAGCAGTTCTTC.

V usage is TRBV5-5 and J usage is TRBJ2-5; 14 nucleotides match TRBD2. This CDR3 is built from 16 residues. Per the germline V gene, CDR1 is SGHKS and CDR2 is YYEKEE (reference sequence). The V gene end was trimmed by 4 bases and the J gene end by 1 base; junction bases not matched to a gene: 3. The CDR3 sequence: CASSVGLAGVQETQYF. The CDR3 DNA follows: TGTGCCAGCAGCGTGGGACTAGCGGGGGTCCAAGAGACCCAGTACTTC.

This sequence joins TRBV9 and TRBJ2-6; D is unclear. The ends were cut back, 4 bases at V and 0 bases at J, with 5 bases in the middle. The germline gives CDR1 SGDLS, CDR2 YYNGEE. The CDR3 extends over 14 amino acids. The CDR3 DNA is TGTGCCAGCAGCAAGTCCTCTGGGGCCAACGTCCTGACTTTC. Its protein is CASSKSSGANVLTF.

The chain's CDR3 is CASTWTSGSYNEQFF. The DNA for the CDR3 is TGTGCCAGCACCTGGACTAGCGGATCCTACAATGAGCAGTTCTTC. The chain uses TRBV28 and TRBJ2-1, with 10 bases lining up with TRBD2. After removal of 7 bases from V and 1 base from J, the junction contained 4 bases not matched to a gene. Germline V gene lookup returns CDR1 MDHEN and CDR2 SYDVKM. The CDR3 has 15 residues.

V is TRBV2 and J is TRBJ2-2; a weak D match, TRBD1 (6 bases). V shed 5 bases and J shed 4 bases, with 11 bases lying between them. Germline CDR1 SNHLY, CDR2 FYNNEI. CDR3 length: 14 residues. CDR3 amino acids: CASSPGQVTGELFF. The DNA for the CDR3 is TGTGCCAGCAGTCCGGGACAAGTCACCGGGGAGCTGTTTTTT.

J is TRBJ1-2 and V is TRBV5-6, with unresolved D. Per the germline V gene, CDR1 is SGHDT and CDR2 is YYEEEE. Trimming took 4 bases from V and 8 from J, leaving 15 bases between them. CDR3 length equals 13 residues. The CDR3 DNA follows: TGTGCCAGCAGCCTTGGGCCCTCCAACGGCTACACCTTC. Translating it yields CASSLGPSNGYTF.

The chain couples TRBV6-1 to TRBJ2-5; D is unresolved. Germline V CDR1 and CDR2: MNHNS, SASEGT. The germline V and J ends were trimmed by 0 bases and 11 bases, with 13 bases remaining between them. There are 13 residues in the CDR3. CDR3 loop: CASSEALLISQYF. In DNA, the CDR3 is TGTGCCAGCAGTGAAGCGCTTCTTATATCTCAGTACTTC.

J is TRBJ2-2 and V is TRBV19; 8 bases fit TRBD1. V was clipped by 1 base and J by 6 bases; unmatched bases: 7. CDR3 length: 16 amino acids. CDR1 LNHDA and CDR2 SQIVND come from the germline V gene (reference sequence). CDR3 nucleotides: TGTGCCAGTAGTATAGGTAGGACAGGGAGACCCGGGGAGCTGTTTTTT. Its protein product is CASSIGRTGRPGELFF.

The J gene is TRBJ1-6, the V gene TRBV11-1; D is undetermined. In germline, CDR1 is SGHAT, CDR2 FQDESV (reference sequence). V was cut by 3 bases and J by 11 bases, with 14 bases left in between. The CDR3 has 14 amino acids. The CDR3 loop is CASSLGPTATPLHF. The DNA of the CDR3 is TGTGCCAGCAGCTTGGGCCCGACGGCGACACCCCTCCACTTT. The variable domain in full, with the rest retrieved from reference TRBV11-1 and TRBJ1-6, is EAEVAQSPRYKITEKSQAVAFWCDPISGHATLYWYRQILGQGPELLVQFQDESVVDDSQLPKDRFSAERLKGVDSTLKIQPAELGDSAMYLCASSLGPTATPLHFGNGTRLTVT.

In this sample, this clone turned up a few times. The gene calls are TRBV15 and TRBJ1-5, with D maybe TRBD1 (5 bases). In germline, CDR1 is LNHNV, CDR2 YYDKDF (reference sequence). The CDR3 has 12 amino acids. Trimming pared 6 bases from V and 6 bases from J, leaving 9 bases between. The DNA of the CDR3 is TGTGCCACCAGTCTCGGGGGTCAGCCCCAGCATTTT. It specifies CATSLGGQPQHF.

The CDR3 here is CAWSGRVNEKLFF. The CDR3 bases are TGTGCCTGGAGTGGAAGGGTTAATGAAAAACTGTTTTTT. The chain links TRBV30 to TRBJ1-4; D remains ambiguous. Between the trimmed V and J ends, which lost 1 base and 4 bases, there was a span of 7 bases. The CDR3 is made up of 13 amino acids. Germline loops: CDR1 GTSNPN, CDR2 SVGIG (reference sequence).

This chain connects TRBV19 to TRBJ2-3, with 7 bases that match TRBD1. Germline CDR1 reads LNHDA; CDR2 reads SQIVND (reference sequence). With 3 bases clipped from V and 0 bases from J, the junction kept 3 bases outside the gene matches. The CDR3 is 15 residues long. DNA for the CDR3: TGTGCCAGTAGTATTGGGACAGTTAGCACAGATACGCAGTATTTT. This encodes CASSIGTVSTDTQYF.

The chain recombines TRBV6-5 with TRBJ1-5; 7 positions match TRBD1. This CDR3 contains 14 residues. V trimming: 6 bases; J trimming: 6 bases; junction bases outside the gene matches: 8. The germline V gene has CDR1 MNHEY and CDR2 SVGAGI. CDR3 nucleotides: TGTGCCAGCAGCCCGGCCAGGGGGTCTCAGCCCCAGCATTTT. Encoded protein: CASSPARGSQPQHF.

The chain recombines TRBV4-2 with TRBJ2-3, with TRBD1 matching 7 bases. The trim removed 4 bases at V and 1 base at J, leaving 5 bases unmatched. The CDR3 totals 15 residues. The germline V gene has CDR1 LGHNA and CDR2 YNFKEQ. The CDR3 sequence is CASSPRDRRTDTQYF. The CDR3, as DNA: TGTGCCAGCAGCCCCCGGGACAGACGCACAGATACGCAGTATTTT.

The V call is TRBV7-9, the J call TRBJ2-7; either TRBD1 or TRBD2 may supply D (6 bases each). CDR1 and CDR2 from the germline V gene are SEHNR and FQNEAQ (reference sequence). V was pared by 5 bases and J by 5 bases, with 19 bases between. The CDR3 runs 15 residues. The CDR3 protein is CASSLSFGGANEQYF. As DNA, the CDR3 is TGTGCCAGCAGCCTTTCTTTCGGGGGCGCGAACGAGCAGTACTTC. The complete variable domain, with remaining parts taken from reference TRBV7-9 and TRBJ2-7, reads DTGVSQNPRHKITKRGQNVTFRCDPISEHNRLYWYRQTLGQGPEFLTYFQNEAQLEKSRLLSDRFSAERPKGSFSTLEIQRTEQGDSAMYLCASSLSFGGANEQYFGPGTRLTVT.

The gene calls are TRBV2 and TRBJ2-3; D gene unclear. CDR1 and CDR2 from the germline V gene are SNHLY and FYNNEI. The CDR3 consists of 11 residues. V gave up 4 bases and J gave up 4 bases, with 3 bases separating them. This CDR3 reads CASSASDTQYF. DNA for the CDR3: TGTGCCAGCAGTGCGTCAGATACGCAGTATTTT.